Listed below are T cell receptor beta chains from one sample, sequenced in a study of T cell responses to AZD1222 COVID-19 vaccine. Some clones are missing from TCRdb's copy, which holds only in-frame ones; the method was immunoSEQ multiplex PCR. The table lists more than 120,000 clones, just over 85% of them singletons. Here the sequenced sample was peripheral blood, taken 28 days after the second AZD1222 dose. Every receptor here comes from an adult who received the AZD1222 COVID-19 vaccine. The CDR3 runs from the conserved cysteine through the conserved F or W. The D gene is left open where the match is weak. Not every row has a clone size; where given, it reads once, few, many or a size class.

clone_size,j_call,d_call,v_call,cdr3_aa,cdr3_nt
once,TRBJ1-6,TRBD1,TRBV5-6,CASSLGQGVNSPLHF,TGTGCCAGCAGCCTTGGACAGGGTGTTAATTCACCCCTCCACTTT
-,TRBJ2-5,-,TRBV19,CASRANWGTETQYF,TGTGCCAGTAGGGCGAATTGGGGGACTGAGACCCAGTACTTC
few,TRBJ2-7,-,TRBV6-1,CASSEGWAYEQYF,TGTGCCAGCAGTGAAGGTTGGGCTTACGAGCAGTACTTC
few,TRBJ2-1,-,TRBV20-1,CSATQGREQFF,TGCAGTGCGACACAGGGACGTGAGCAGTTCTTC
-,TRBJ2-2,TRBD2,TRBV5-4,CASSTGEGLNTGELFF,TGTGCCAGCAGTACTGGGGAGGGACTTAACACCGGGGAGCTGTTTTTT
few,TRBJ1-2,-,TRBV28,CASSFSQGVGYTF,TGTGCCAGCAGTTTTTCACAGGGCGTAGGCTACACCTTC
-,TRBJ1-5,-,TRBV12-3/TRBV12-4,CASSKRGEEPQHF,TGTGCCAGCTCAAAAAGAGGGGAGGAACCCCAGCATTTT
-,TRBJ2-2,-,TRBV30,CAWSVTQGLNTGELFF,TGTGCCTGGAGTGTAACCCAGGGGCTGAACACCGGGGAGCTGTTTTTT
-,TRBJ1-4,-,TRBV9,CASSRAGSTRGEKLFF,TGTGCCAGCAGCCGAGCGGGTTCAACTCGGGGTGAAAAACTGTTTTTT
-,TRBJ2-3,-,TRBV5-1,CASSSVGFTDTQYF,TGCGCCAGCAGCTCCGTCGGATTCACAGATACGCAGTATTTT
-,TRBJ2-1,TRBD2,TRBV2,CARSGTSGENEQFF,TGTGCCAGGTCCGGGACTAGCGGGGAGAATGAGCAGTTCTTC
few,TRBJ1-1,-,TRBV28,CASSLFRAMNTEAFF,TGTGCCAGCAGTTTATTCAGGGCCATGAACACTGAAGCTTTCTTT
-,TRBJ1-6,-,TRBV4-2,CASSPVAGENSPLHF,TGTGCCAGCAGCCCTGTGGCAGGGGAAAATTCACCCCTCCACTTT
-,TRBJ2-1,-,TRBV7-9,CASSPSNEQFF,TGTGCCAGCAGCCCCTCCAATGAGCAGTTCTTC
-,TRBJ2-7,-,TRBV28,CASSRERDISYEQYF,TGTGCCAGCAGTAGAGAACGGGACATCTCCTACGAGCAGTACTTC
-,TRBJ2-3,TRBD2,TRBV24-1,CASSGGGTDTQYF,TGTGCCTCCAGCGGGGGGGGCACAGATACGCAGTATTTT
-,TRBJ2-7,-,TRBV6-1,CASSESRPTDEQYF,TGTGCCAGCAGTGAGAGTAGGCCCACTGATGAGCAGTACTTC
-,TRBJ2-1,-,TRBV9,CASSVDGYNEQFF,TGTGCCAGCAGCGTAGACGGATACAATGAGCAGTTCTTC
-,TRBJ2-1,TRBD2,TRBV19,CASSNQGLAGDEQFF,TGTGCCAGTAGCAACCAGGGGCTAGCGGGAGATGAGCAGTTCTTC
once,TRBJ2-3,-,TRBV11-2,CASSAWGDTQYF,TGTGCCAGCAGCGCATGGGGAGATACGCAGTATTTT
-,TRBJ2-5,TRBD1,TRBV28,CASSSPGQGDQETQYF,TGTGCCAGCAGTTCCCCGGGACAGGGCGACCAAGAGACCCAGTACTTC
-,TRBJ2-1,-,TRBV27,CASSAGQSSYNEQFF,TGTGCCAGCAGCGCCGGACAGAGCTCCTACAATGAGCAGTTCTTC
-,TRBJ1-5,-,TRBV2,CASRGGTANSNQPQHF,TGTGCCAGCAGGGGGGGAACAGCGAATAGCAATCAGCCCCAGCATTTT
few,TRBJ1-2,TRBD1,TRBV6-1,CASSEALQGIYGYTF,TGTGCCAGCAGTGAAGCGCTACAGGGGATTTATGGCTACACCTTC
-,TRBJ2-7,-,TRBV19,CASSVGQIGAEQYF,TGTGCCAGTAGTGTCGGACAGATAGGGGCCGAGCAGTACTTC
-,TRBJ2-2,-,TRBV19,CAKVPGELFF,TGTGCCAAGGTGCCCGGGGAGCTGTTTTTT
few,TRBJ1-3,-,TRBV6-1,CASSEQQADSGNTIYF,TGTGCCAGCAGTGAGCAACAGGCCGACTCTGGAAACACCATATATTTT
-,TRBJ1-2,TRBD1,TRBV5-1,CASSRDRGYYGYTF,TGCGCCAGCAGCCGGGACAGGGGTTATTATGGCTACACCTTC
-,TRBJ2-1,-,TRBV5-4,CASSLGQPKQNNEQFF,TGTGCCAGCAGCTTGGGTCAACCCAAGCAGAACAATGAGCAGTTCTTC
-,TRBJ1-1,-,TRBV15,CATSREEGNTEAFF,TGTGCCACCAGCAGAGAGGAGGGGAACACTGAAGCTTTCTTT
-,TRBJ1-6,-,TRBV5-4,CASSWDGLTLHF,TGTGCCAGCAGCTGGGACGGTCTAACCCTCCACTTT
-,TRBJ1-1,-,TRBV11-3,CASSLGGSRTEAFF,TGTGCCAGCAGCTTAGGGGGCTCTAGGACTGAAGCTTTCTTT
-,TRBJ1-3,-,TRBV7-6,CASSFGQSGNTIYF,TGTGCCAGCAGCTTCGGACAGTCTGGAAACACCATATATTTT
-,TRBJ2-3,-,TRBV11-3,CASSLHTSTDTQYF,TGTGCCAGCAGCTTACACACGAGCACAGATACGCAGTATTTT
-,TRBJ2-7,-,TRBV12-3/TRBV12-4,CASSLSRYEQYF,TGTGCCAGCAGTTTATCGCGCTACGAGCAGTACTTC